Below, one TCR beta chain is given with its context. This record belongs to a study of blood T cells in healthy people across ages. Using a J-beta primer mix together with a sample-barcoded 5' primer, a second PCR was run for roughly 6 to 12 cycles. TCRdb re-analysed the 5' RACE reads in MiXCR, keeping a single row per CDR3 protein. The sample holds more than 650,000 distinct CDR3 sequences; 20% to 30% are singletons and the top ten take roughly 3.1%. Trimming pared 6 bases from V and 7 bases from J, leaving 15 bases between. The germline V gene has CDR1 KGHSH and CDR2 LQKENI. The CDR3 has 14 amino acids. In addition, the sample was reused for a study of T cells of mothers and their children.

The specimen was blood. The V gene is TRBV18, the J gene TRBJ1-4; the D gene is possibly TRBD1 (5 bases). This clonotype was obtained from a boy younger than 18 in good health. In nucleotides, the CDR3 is TGTGCCAGCTCGCCAGGGATGATGGGTGAAAAACTGTTTTTT. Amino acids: CASSPGMMGEKLFF.